What follows are 14 T cell receptor beta chains derived from one specimen sequenced in a study of blood T cell repertoires in COVID-19. Only in-frame clones appear in the TCRdb table, and some are missing; sequencing was by immunoSEQ multiplex PCR. This sample has around 300,000 clones, with approximately 89% found just once. The specimen was PBMCs or T cells enriched from blood (not recorded which). These receptors originate from a young woman who had recovered from COVID-19.

The chain combines TRBV28 with TRBJ2-5; 11 nucleotides line up with TRBD1. V was pared by 6 bases and J by 2 bases, with 5 bases of the junction left unmatched. The CDR3 covers 15 residues. Per germline, CDR1 MDHEN and CDR2 SYDVKM. The CDR3 here is CASSRGTGGQETQYF. The CDR3 nucleotides are TGTGCCAGCAGCCGCGGGACAGGGGGGCAAGAGACCCAGTACTTC.

This chain connects TRBV4-1 to TRBJ1-2; no definite D call. The CDR3 totals 15 residues. V was trimmed by 0 bases and J by 4 bases, leaving 12 bases between them. The germline V gene has CDR1 MGHRA and CDR2 YSYEKL. The CDR3 spells CASSQDMIQTYGYTF. For the CDR3, the DNA is TGCGCCAGCAGCCAAGATATGATACAGACCTATGGCTACACCTTC.

The chain links TRBV10-3 to TRBJ1-1, with D maybe TRBD1 (5 bases). Germline V gene lookup returns CDR1 ENHRY and CDR2 SYGVKD. Trimming stripped 5 bases from V and 0 bases from J, with 13 bases between. The CDR3 covers 15 residues. CDR3 nucleotides: TGTGCCATCAGTTTGACAGAAAACATGAACACTGAAGCTTTCTTT. It yields the protein CAISLTENMNTEAFF.

This clone was observed a handful of times. CDR3 sequence (DNA): TGCAGTGCTACCAGGGTGAACGGCTACACCTTC. It translates to CSATRVNGYTF. V gene TRBV20-1 combines with J gene TRBJ1-2, with D tentatively TRBD1 (5 bases). Germline CDR1 DFQATT, CDR2 SNEGSKA (reference sequence). V was cut by 4 bases and J by 8 bases, with 11 bases left in between. The CDR3 runs 11 residues.

This rearrangement joins TRBV19 to TRBJ2-2, with a weak D call TRBD1 (5 bases). The CDR3 is 14 amino acids. Germline V gene sequence: CDR1 LNHDA, CDR2 SQIVND (reference sequence). Between the trimmed V and J ends, which lost 5 bases and 3 bases, there was a span of 10 bases. CDR3 DNA sequence: TGTGCCAGTAGTGACAGTCTTTACACCGGGGAGCTGTTTTTT. This codes for CASSDSLYTGELFF. The variable domain in full, completed from reference TRBV19 and TRBJ2-2, reads DGGITQSPKYLFRKEGQNVTLSCEQNLNHDAMYWYRQDPGQGLRLIYYSQIVNDFQKGDIAEGYSVSREKKESFPLTVTSAQKNPTAFYLCASSDSLYTGELFFGEGSRLTVL.

Comments on this clone: Distinct nucleotide sequences in the sample also encode this CDR3. The rearrangement joins TRBV12-3 or TRBV12-4 to TRBJ1-1; a weak D match, TRBD1 (6 bases). The V gene lost 5 bases and the J gene lost 5 bases, with 9 bases spanning the gap. The CDR3 totals 12 residues. The CDR3 region is CASSLQGTEAFF. CDR3 in DNA: TGTGCCAGCAGTCTACAGGGAACTGAAGCTTTCTTT.

V gene TRBV6-5 combines with J gene TRBJ1-2; 9 bases agree with TRBD1. CDR1 is MNHEY and CDR2 is SVGAGI in the germline V gene. Germline trimming cut 6 bases from V and 6 bases from J; bases unmatched to any gene: 5. The CDR3 spans 13 residues. The CDR3 DNA is TGTGCCAGCAGCCCCGGGACAGGGCATGGCTACACCTTC. Amino acids: CASSPGTGHGYTF.

The rearrangement links TRBV9 to TRBJ1-2; D gene uncertain. The CDR3 contains 14 residues. Trimming removed 4 bases at V and 0 bases at J, with 10 bases between. CDR1 and CDR2 (germline): SGDLS, YYNGEE. The CDR3 DNA is TGTGCCAGCAGCAAAAGTCAGACTAACTATGGCTACACCTTC. It is translated as CASSKSQTNYGYTF.

For the CDR3, the DNA is TGTGCCAGCAGCTTAGACTGGACGGGGATGGGGGGCTACACCTTC. Translated, it gives CASSLDWTGMGGYTF. The V gene is TRBV11-2, the J gene TRBJ1-2; D is unresolved. There are 15 residues in the CDR3. Deletions cut 0 bases from V and 8 bases from J, with 16 bases between. Germline-derived CDR1 and CDR2 are SGHAT and FQNNGV.

V usage is TRBV28 and J usage is TRBJ1-5; maybe TRBD1 (5 bases). This CDR3 has 15 residues. Germline lookup yields CDR1 MDHEN and CDR2 SYDVKM. V lost 8 bases and J 4 bases, leaving 18 bases between the germline ends. The CDR3 nucleotides are TGTGCCAGCGTGGATGACAGTGGGCCGAATCAGCCCCAGCATTTT. Translated, it gives CASVDDSGPNQPQHF.

This clone came up once. The chain links TRBV5-1 to TRBJ2-1; a weak D match, TRBD2 (5 bases). Germline values: CDR1 SGHRS, CDR2 YFSETQ. V lost 0 bases to trimming and J lost 7 bases, with 11 bases between them. The CDR3 spans 14 residues. CDR3 in amino acids: CASSLGGLGNEQFF. In DNA form, the CDR3 reads TGCGCCAGCAGCTTGGGAGGGTTAGGGAATGAGCAGTTCTTC.

The gene calls are TRBV7-9 and TRBJ2-3; D possibly corresponds to TRBD1 (5 bases). The CDR3 has 12 amino acids. V lost 2 bases and J lost 13, with 13 bases in between. The germline CDR1 and CDR2 sequences are SEHNR and FQNEAQ (reference sequence). The CDR3 DNA is TGTGCCAGCAGCTTATCGGCAGGGCAGGAGTATTTT. It specifies CASSLSAGQEYF.

The CDR3, as DNA: TGTGCCAGCAGACTCTTCGACAGTATCGAGCAGTACTTC. This encodes CASRLFDSIEQYF. This chain links TRBV6-5 with TRBJ2-7, with D possibly matching TRBD1 (5 bases). The CDR3 length is 13 residues. Looked up from germline, CDR1 is MNHEY and CDR2 is SVGAGI. V lost 6 bases to trimming and J lost 6 bases, with 15 bases between them.

The chain joins TRBV7-2 to TRBJ2-2; D gene unclear. The CDR3 covers 16 residues. Germline V gives CDR1 SGHTA, CDR2 FQGNSA. V lost 3 bases, J lost 1 base, and 12 bases lay in between. The CDR3 region is CASSFMPAQNTGELFF. CDR3 coding DNA: TGTGCCAGCAGCTTCATGCCCGCACAGAACACCGGGGAGCTGTTTTTT.